What follows are 20 T cell receptor beta chains derived from one specimen sequenced in a study of blood T cell repertoires in COVID-19. Assay: immunoSEQ multiplex PCR; the TCRdb copy retains only in-frame clones and omits some. This sample has a few hundred thousand clones, with approximately 82% found just once. Sequencing was done on a sample of peripheral blood. The receptors stem from a woman aged 45-60 years with acute or convalescent COVID-19.

The chain couples TRBV20-1 to TRBJ1-1, with D possibly being TRBD1 (5 bases). V shed 3 bases and J shed 2 bases, with 13 bases lying between them. The germline CDR1 and CDR2 sequences are DFQATT and SNEGSKA (reference sequence). This CDR3 contains 14 residues. The CDR3 coding sequence is TGCAGTGCTAGTGGGGCAGACCAAAACACTGAAGCTTTCTTT. Its translation is CSASGADQNTEAFF.

The chain employs TRBV4-2 and TRBJ2-3, with 7 nucleotides matching TRBD2. The CDR3 runs 14 residues. After removal of 6 bases from V and 2 bases from J, the junction contained 5 bases not matched to a gene. CDR1 and CDR2 (germline): LGHNA, YNFKEQ. The CDR3 coding sequence is TGTGCCAGCAGGAGCGGGGACTACACAGATACGCAGTATTTT. It is translated as CASRSGDYTDTQYF.

The gene calls are TRBV19 and TRBJ1-2; D perhaps matches TRBD1 (5 bases). CDR1 is LNHDA, CDR2 SQIVND, per germline (reference sequence). CDR3 size: 14 residues. Trimming shortened V by 3 bases and J by 4 bases, and 12 bases separated the two germline ends. CDR3 sequence: CASSMGQLIYGYTF. The CDR3 DNA reads as TGTGCCAGTAGTATGGGGCAACTCATCTATGGCTACACCTTC.

The rearrangement uses TRBV3-1 (or the pseudogene TRBV3-2) and TRBJ1-1; tentative D call: TRBD1 (6 bases). V shed 4 bases and J shed 1 base, with 10 bases lying between them. Germline V gene lookup returns CDR1 LGHDT and CDR2 YNNKEL (reference sequence). This CDR3 has 14 amino acids. The CDR3 loop is CASSPGTQNTEAFF. Written as DNA, the CDR3 is TGTGCCAGCAGCCCCGGGACACAGAACACTGAAGCTTTCTTT.

The V and J genes are TRBV4-1 and TRBJ2-1; 7 bases line up with TRBD1. CDR1 and CDR2 (germline): MGHRA, YSYEKL. The CDR3 is made up of 13 amino acids. The trim removed 4 bases at V and 8 bases at J, leaving 5 bases unmatched. The CDR3 loop reads CASSLDRRHEQFF. The CDR3 DNA sequence: TGCGCCAGCAGCCTGGACAGGCGTCATGAGCAGTTCTTC.

The rearrangement uses TRBV27 and TRBJ1-1; perhaps TRBD1 as D (6 bases). V shed 5 bases and J shed 1 base, with 11 bases lying between them. This CDR3 is 14 amino acids long. Germline lookup yields CDR1 MNHEY and CDR2 SMNVEV (reference sequence). In DNA form, the CDR3 reads TGTGCCAGCAGTCGCTTGGGGGCGAACACTGAAGCTTTCTTT. Translating gives CASSRLGANTEAFF.

The rearrangement uses TRBV27 and TRBJ1-5; 9 positions agree with TRBD1. V gave up 1 base and J gave up 2 bases; unmatched junction bases: 9. There are 18 residues in the CDR3. CDR1 is MNHEY and CDR2 is SMNVEV in the germline V gene (reference sequence). CDR3 protein: CASSLFFPGQGRNQPQHF. CDR3 DNA: TGTGCCAGCAGTTTATTCTTTCCGGGACAGGGCCGCAATCAGCCCCAGCATTTT.

The V and J genes are TRBV18 and TRBJ2-2; 7 bases are shared with TRBD1. There are 15 residues in the CDR3. In germline, CDR1 is KGHSH, CDR2 LQKENI. J was trimmed by 3 bases and V by 4 bases; bases with no gene match: 5. The CDR3 DNA follows: TGTGCCAGCTCACGGGACAGATCATACACCGGGGAGCTGTTTTTT. It specifies CASSRDRSYTGELFF.

For this clone: Compared with germline, one end of the junction differs, possibly owing to a read error. The same CDR3 arises from other DNA sequences in this sample as well. V gene TRBV5-1 combines with J gene TRBJ2-3, with 12 bases aligning to TRBD2. Germline V gene data show CDR1 as SGHRS and CDR2 as YFSETQ. CDR3 length: 14 amino acids. This chain's CDR3 is CASSLGLAGDTQYF. CDR3 sequence (DNA): TGCGCCAGCAGTTTGGGACTAGCGGGAGATACGCAGTATTTT.

The rearrangement joins TRBV6-2 or TRBV6-3 to TRBJ1-5; possibly TRBD1 for D (5 bases). Germline V gene sequence: CDR1 MNHEY, CDR2 SVGEGT. CDR3 length: 13 amino acids. V gave up 5 bases and J gave up 5 bases, with 10 bases separating them. The CDR3: CASSRGEDQPQHF. For the CDR3, the DNA is TGTGCCAGCAGTAGAGGGGAGGATCAGCCCCAGCATTTT.

The sample holds a few counts of this clone. The J gene is TRBJ1-1, the V gene TRBV7-9; TRBD1 matches 7 bases. Trimming cost V 5 bases and J 4 bases; bases outside gene matches: 7. The CDR3 sequence is 14 residues long. Germline V gene data show CDR1 as SEHNR and CDR2 as FQNEAQ (reference sequence). CDR3 amino acids: CASSLQGTSTEAFF. CDR3 nucleotides: TGTGCCAGCAGCCTACAGGGGACCAGCACTGAAGCTTTCTTT.

V is TRBV6-4 and J is TRBJ1-2; possible D gene TRBD1, 5 bases. The CDR3 length is 14 residues. V was trimmed by 0 bases and J by 8 bases, leaving 13 bases between them. Germline CDR1 MRHNA, CDR2 SNTAGT. The chain's CDR3 is CASSDSSQGGGYTF. As DNA, the CDR3 is TGTGCCAGCAGTGACTCATCGCAGGGCGGAGGCTACACCTTC.

This clone was picked up one time. The rearrangement joins TRBV19 to TRBJ1-1, with a tentative D call TRBD1 (5 bases). V dropped 7 bases and J dropped 7 bases, with 13 bases sitting between them. From germline, CDR1 is LNHDA and CDR2 SQIVND (reference sequence). The CDR3 length is 12 residues. The CDR3 sequence: CASIGGADEAFF. CDR3 nucleotides: TGTGCCAGTATAGGAGGGGCAGATGAAGCTTTCTTT.

The genes are TRBV6-6 and TRBJ1-2; D is unclear. The CDR3 has 12 amino acids. The germline V gene has CDR1 MNHNY and CDR2 SVGAGI (reference sequence). V was cut by 4 bases and J by 5 bases, with 8 bases left in between. The CDR3 here is CASSSSLYGYTF. CDR3 coding DNA: TGTGCCAGCAGTTCCTCCCTGTATGGCTACACCTTC.

V and J are TRBV5-1 and TRBJ2-5, with a possible D match to TRBD2 (5 bases). The CDR3 extends over 14 amino acids. With 3 bases removed from V and 5 bases from J, the gap between germline ends came to 14 bases. Germline-derived CDR1 and CDR2 are SGHRS and YFSETQ. The CDR3 nucleotides read TGCGCCAGCAGCTCTCGGGGTAGTGGCGAGACCCAGTACTTC. It is translated as CASSSRGSGETQYF.

V is TRBV11-1 and J is TRBJ1-1; 7 nucleotides line up with TRBD1. This CDR3 contains 13 residues. V trimming: 2 bases; J trimming: 4 bases; junction bases outside the gene matches: 1. The germline gives CDR1 SGHAT, CDR2 FQDESV (reference sequence). The chain's CDR3 is CASSLPGGTEAFF. CDR3 bases: TGTGCCAGCAGCTTACCAGGGGGCACTGAAGCTTTCTTT.

This chain joins TRBV6-2 or TRBV6-3 and TRBJ2-3; a possible D gene is TRBD2 (6 bases). The CDR3 is 12 residues long. Per the germline V gene, CDR1 is MNHEY and CDR2 is SVGEGT. Trimming left V 6 bases short and J 7 bases short, with 11 bases between. The CDR3 nucleotides are TGTGCCAGCAGCCGGGAGAGGAATACGCAGTATTTT. It is translated as CASSRERNTQYF.

This chain links TRBV27 with TRBJ1-2; perhaps TRBD1 as D (5 bases). Trimming cost V 6 bases and J 6 bases, with 14 bases left between them. This CDR3 comprises 13 residues. Germline V gives CDR1 MNHEY, CDR2 SMNVEV (reference sequence). Written as DNA, the CDR3 is TGTGCCAGCAGCCTTAAGGGGCAAGATGGCTACACCTTC. Its protein is CASSLKGQDGYTF.

The chain carries TRBV7-2 and TRBJ1-1; 7 nucleotides align to TRBD1. This CDR3 is built from 15 residues. V lost 0 bases, J lost 0 bases, and 1 base stayed unmatched. CDR1 and CDR2 (germline): SGHTA, FQGNSA. CDR3 region: CASSLAGQMNTEAFF. The CDR3 DNA sequence: TGTGCCAGCAGCTTAGCGGGACAGATGAACACTGAAGCTTTCTTT.

The chain has TRBV3-1 (or the pseudogene TRBV3-2) and TRBJ1-2; 8 bases are shared with TRBD1. CDR3 length: 16 amino acids. Germline lookup yields CDR1 LGHDT and CDR2 YNNKEL (reference sequence). V gave up 1 base and J gave up 8 bases; unmatched junction bases: 12. As DNA, the CDR3 is TGTGCCAGCAGCCAAGGGAGTACGGCAGGGGGCTTCGGCTACACCTTC. This translates into CASSQGSTAGGFGYTF.